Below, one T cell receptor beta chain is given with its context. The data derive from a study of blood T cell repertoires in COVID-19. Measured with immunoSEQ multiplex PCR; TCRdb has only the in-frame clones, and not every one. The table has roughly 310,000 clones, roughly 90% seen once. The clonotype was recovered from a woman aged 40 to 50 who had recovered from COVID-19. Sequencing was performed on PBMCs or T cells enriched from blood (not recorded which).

This CDR3 reads CASRPRGVSGYTF. In nucleotides, the CDR3 is TGTGCCAGCAGACCTAGGGGCGTCAGTGGCTACACCTTC. The chain is built from TRBV28 and TRBJ1-2; perhaps TRBD1 as D (5 bases). V was clipped by 6 bases and J by 7 bases, with 15 bases between them. Germline lookup yields CDR1 MDHEN and CDR2 SYDVKM. The CDR3 has 13 residues.